This T cell receptor (beta chain) was retrieved from a study of spatial heterogeneity in lung cancer. Across the whole study: Donation came from 70 or so patients with untreated early-stage non-small cell lung cancer. Beta-chain sequences consistently outnumbered alpha-chain sequences in detection.

This clonotype was seen a handful of times. Regarding time point: blood at routine non-recurrence follow-up after resection. TCR cDNA molecules each carried a unique molecular identifier. TCRdb re-called the 5' RACE reads through MiXCR, storing one row per CDR3 protein. Among around 100,000 distinct CDR3 sequences listed, 10% to 12% were seen once. Germline V gene sequence: CDR1 SGHKS, CDR2 YYEKEE (reference sequence). V gave up 1 base and J gave up 5 bases, with 16 bases separating them. This CDR3 comprises 15 residues. This chain uses TRBV5-5 with TRBJ2-7; a possible D gene is TRBD1 (6 bases). The sequencing here drew on PBMCs, taken at follow-up. This clonotype was obtained from a female donor with early-stage non-small cell lung cancer. CDR3 bases: TGTGCCAGCAGCTTGTGGGGACATCTGGACCACGAGCAGTACTTC. Protein product: CASSLWGHLDHEQYF.